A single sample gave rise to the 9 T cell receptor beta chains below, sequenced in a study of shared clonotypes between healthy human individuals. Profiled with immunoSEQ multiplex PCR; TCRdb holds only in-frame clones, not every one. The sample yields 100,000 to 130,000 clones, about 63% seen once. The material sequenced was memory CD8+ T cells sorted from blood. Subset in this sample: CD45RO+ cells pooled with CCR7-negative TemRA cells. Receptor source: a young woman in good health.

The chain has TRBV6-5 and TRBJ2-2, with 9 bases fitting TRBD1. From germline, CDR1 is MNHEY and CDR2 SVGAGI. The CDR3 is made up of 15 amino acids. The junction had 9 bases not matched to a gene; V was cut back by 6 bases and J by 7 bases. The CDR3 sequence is CASSRGTGSIGELFF. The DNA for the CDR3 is TGTGCCAGCAGCCGTGGGACAGGGTCGATCGGGGAGCTGTTTTTT.

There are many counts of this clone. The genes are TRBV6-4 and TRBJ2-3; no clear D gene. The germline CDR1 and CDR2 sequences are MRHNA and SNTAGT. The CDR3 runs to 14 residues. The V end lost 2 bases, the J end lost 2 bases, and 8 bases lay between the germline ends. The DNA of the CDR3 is TGTGCCAGCAGTGACGGACGGTACACAGATACGCAGTATTTT. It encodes CASSDGRYTDTQYF.

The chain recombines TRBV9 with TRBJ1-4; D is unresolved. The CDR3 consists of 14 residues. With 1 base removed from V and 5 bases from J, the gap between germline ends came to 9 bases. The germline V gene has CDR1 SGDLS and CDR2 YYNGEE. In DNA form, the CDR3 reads TGTGCCAGCAGCGTAAGTGGGATAAATGAAAAACTGTTTTTT. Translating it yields CASSVSGINEKLFF.

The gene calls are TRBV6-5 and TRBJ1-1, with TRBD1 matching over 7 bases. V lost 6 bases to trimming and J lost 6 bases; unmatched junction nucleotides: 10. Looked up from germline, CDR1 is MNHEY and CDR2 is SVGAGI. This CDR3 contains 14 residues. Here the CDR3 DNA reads TGTGCCAGCAGCCAAGGACAGGAGGTGGCTGAAGCTTTCTTT. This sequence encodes CASSQGQEVAEAFF.

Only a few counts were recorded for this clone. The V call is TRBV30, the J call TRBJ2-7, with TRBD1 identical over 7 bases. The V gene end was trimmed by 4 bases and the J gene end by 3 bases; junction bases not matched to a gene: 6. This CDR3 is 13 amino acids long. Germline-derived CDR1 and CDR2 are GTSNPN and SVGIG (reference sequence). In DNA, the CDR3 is TGTGCCTGGACCCCGGGACAGCACTACGAGCAGTACTTC. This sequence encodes CAWTPGQHYEQYF.

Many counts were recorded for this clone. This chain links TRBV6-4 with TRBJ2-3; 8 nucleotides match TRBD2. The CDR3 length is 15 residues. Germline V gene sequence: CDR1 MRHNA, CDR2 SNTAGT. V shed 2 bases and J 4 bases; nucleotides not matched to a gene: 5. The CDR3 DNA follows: TGTGCCAGCAGTGACGGCAGCGGGAGCGCAGATACGCAGTATTTT. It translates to CASSDGSGSADTQYF.

CDR3 amino acids: CASSELGGHYNEQFF. The CDR3 DNA is TGTGCCAGCAGTGAACTGGGGGGACACTACAATGAGCAGTTCTTC. The chain has TRBV6-1 and TRBJ2-1; D is possibly TRBD1 or TRBD2 (6 bases each). Germline V lookup: CDR1 MNHNS, CDR2 SASEGT. V shed 2 bases and J shed 3 bases, with 11 bases lying between them. The CDR3 is 15 residues long.

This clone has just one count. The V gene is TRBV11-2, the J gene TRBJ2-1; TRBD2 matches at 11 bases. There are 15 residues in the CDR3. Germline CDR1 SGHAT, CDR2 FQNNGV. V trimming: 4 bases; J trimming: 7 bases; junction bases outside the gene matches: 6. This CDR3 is CASSYTSGRGNEQFF. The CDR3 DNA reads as TGTGCCAGCAGCTACACTAGCGGGAGAGGAAATGAGCAGTTCTTC.

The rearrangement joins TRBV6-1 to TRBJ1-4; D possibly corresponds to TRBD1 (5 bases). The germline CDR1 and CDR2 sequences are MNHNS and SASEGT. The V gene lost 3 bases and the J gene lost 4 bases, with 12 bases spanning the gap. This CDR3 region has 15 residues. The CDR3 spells CASSESAGGNEKLFF. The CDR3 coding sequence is TGTGCCAGCAGTGAGTCTGCGGGGGGTAATGAAAAACTGTTTTTT.